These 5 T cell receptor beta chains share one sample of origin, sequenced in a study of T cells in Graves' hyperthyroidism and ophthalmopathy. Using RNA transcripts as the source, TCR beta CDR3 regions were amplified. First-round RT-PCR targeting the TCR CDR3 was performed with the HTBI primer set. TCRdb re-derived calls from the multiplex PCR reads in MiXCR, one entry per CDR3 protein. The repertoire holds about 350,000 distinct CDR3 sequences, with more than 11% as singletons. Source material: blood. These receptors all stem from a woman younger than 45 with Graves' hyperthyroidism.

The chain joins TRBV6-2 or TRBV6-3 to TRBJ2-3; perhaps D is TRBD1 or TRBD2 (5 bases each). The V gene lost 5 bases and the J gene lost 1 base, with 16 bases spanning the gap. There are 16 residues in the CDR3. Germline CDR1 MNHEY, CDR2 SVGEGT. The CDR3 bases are TGTGCCAGCAGTACCCGCCCTAGGGGAGGCACAGATACGCAGTATTTT. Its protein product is CASSTRPRGGTDTQYF.

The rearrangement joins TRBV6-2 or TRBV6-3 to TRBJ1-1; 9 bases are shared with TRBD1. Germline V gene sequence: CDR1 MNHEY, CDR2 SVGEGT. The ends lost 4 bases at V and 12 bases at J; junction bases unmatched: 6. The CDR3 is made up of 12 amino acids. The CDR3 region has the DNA TGTGCCAGCAGTTTGGGACAGGGTAAAACTTTCTTT. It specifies CASSLGQGKTFF.

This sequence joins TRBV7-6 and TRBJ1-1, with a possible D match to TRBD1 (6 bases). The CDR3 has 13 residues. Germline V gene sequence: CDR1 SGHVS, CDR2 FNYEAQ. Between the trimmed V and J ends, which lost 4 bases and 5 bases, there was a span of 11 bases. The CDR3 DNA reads TGTGCCAGCAGCTCCCAAACAGGGACTGAAGCTTTCTTT. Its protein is CASSSQTGTEAFF.

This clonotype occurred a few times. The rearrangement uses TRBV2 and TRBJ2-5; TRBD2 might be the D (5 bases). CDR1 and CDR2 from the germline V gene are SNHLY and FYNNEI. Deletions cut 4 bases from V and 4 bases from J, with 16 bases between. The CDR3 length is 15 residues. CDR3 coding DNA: TGTGCCAGCAGTGTAGGCGAAGGAGGAGGAGAGACCCAGTACTTC. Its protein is CASSVGEGGGETQYF. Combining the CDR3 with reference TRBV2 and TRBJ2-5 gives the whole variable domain EPEVTQTPSHQVTQMGQEVILRCVPISNHLYFYWYRQILGQKVEFLVSFYNNEISEKSEIFDDQFSVERPDGSNFTLKIRSTKLEDSAMYFCASSVGEGGGETQYFGPGTRLLVL.

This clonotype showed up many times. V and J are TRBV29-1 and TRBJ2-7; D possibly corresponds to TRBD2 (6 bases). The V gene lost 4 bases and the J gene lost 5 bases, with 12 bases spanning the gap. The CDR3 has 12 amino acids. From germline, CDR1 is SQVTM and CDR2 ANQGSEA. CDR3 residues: CSVGVGRHEQYF. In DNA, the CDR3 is TGCAGCGTTGGGGTGGGGAGGCACGAGCAGTACTTC.